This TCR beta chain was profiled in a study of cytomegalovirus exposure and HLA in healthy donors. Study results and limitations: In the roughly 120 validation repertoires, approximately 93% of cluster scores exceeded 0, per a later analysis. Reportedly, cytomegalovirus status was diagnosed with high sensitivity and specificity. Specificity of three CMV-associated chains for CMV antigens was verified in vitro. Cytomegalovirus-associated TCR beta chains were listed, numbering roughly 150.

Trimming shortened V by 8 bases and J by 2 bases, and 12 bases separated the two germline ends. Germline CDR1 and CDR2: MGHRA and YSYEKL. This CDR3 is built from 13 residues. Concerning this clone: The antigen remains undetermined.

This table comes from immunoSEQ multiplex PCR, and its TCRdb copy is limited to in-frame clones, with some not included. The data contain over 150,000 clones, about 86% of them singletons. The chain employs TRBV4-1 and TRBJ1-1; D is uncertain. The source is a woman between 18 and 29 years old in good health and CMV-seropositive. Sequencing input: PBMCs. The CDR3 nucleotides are TGCGCCAGCCGCGACGGACTAAACACTGAAGCTTTCTTT. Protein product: CASRDGLNTEAFF.